This T cell receptor beta chain was identified in a study of cytotoxic CD8 clonotypes in ibrutinib-treated CLL. V dropped 3 bases and J dropped 3 bases, with 20 bases sitting between them. This CDR3 comprises 17 residues. Germline assignment: CDR1 SEHNR and CDR2 FQNEAQ (reference sequence). The protocol was immunoSEQ multiplex PCR, while the TCRdb copy is restricted to in-frame clones and leaves out a portion. The sample lists over 150,000 clones; 70% to 85% were seen once. The source is a human donor with chronic lymphocytic leukemia. Sequencing used PBMCs, obtained after 12 months of ibrutinib treatment. The chain is built from TRBV7-9 and TRBJ2-5, with D possibly being TRBD1 (6 bases). CDR3 amino acids: CASSLGASTGWEETQYF. The CDR3, as DNA: TGTGCCAGCAGCTTGGGGGCCTCGACAGGTTGGGAAGAGACCCAGTACTTC.